This T cell receptor beta chain was profiled in a study of OX40 agonist ivuxolimab in advanced cancers. Repertoires were generated with immunoSEQ multiplex PCR, while TCRdb's copy carries only in-frame clones and drops some. Of tens of thousands of clones in the sample, about nine tenths were seen once. The study, taken as a whole, reports: Among expanded peripheral T cells, antigen specificity went undetermined. Blood T cells, both CD4+ and CD8+, expanded clonally by week 6 at 0.1 to 3.0 mg/kg.

On this clone itself: Its specificity is unknown.

Germline CDR1 is SGHTA and CDR2 is FQGTGA. The CDR3 spans 16 residues. V dropped 3 bases and J dropped 10 bases, with 19 bases sitting between them. Source: CD4+ or CD8+ T cells sorted from blood, taken in a trial of the OX40 agonist ivuxolimab. The TCR comes from an adult with an advanced solid tumor such as melanoma, head and neck, liver or kidney cancer. The genes are TRBV7-3 and TRBJ1-6; possibly TRBD1 for D (5 bases). CDR3 bases: TGTGCCAGCAGCTTGGGCAGTGGGGGAGTAGTCTCACCCCTCCACTTT. Translated: CASSLGSGGVVSPLHF.